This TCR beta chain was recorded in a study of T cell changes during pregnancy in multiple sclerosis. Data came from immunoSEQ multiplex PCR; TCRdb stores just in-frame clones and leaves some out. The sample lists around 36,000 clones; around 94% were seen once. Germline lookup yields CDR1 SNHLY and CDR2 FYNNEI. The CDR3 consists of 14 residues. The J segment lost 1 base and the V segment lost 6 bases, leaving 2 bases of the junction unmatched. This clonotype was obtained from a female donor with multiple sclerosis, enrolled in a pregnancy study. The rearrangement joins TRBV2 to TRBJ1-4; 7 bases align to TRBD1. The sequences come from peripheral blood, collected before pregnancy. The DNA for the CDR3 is TGTGCCAGCAGGGGGACAGTAACTAATGAAAAACTGTTTTTT. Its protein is CASRGTVTNEKLFF. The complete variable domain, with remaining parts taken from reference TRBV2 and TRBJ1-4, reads EPEVTQTPSHQVTQMGQEVILRCVPISNHLYFYWYRQILGQKVEFLVSFYNNEISEKSEIFDDQFSVERPDGSNFTLKIRSTKLEDSAMYFCASRGTVTNEKLFFGSGTQLSVL.